These T cell receptor beta chains were read from a single sample in a study of T cell clonotyping in hematopoietic cell transplantation. Sequencing was performed with immunoSEQ multiplex PCR; in TCRdb, only in-frame clones are kept and a portion is missing. The repertoire has about 2,200 clones, roughly 89% of them found once; the top ten carry less than 5%. The specimen sequenced was peripheral blood mononuclear cells. The receptor set was obtained from a man aged 40-50 years in good health. Some clones in this sample may be carry-over from other donors' samples. Each CDR3 is given with its conserved first and last residue. Fields, in order: D gene, J gene, clone size, V gene, CDR3 DNA, CDR3 protein. A D gene is named only where the DNA matches it firmly. Clone size is given for some rows only: seen once, a few or many times, or a class if the clone is expanded.

TRBD2	TRBJ2-5	.	TRBV5-1	TGCGCCAGCAGCTTGGATGCGGGGGGGGCCCAAGAGACCCAGTACTTC	CASSLDAGGAQETQYF
TRBD2	TRBJ2-1	.	TRBV7-2	TGTGCCAGCACCAAACGGGGACTAGCGGGGGGCCAAAATTACAATGAGCAGTTCTTC	CASTKRGLAGGQNYNEQFF
TRBD1	TRBJ1-2	.	TRBV25-1	TGTGCCAGCAGCTCACAGGGGGCGCGCGGCTACACCTTC	CASSSQGARGYTF
.	TRBJ2-5	.	TRBV5-1	TGCGCCAGCAGGATGGGCCCAGCCGTGACCCAGTACTTC	CASRMGPAVTQYF
.	TRBJ2-7	.	TRBV2	TGTGCCAGTCTCCTATCCTACGAGCAGTACTTC	CASLLSYEQYF
.	TRBJ2-3	.	TRBV9	TGTGCCAGCAGCAGGGGGGCTACAGATACGCAGTATTTT	CASSRGATDTQYF
.	TRBJ2-5	few	TRBV5-4	TGTGCCGGGGGGGGCTTCGGTGGTGAGACCCAGTACTTC	CAGGGFGGETQYF
TRBD1	TRBJ1-5	.	TRBV6-6	TGTGCCAGCAGTTCACAGGGGTATAGCAATCAGCCCCAGCATTTT	CASSSQGYSNQPQHF
.	TRBJ2-7	.	TRBV4-3	TGCGCCAGCAGCCAAGGAGATGGCTCCACCTACGAGCAGTACTTC	CASSQGDGSTYEQYF
.	TRBJ1-1	once	TRBV5-1	TGCGCCAGCAGCTCTTCACGCGTTCAGGCGCGGGCTTTCTTT	CASSSSRVQARAFF
TRBD1	TRBJ1-2	.	TRBV7-9	TGTGCCAGCAGCGCGCAGGGGGGGAGTTTCGGCTACACCTTC	CASSAQGGSFGYTF
.	TRBJ1-2	.	TRBV4-1	TGCGCCAGCAGCCAAGAAGGAGGGGTCCTAGGCTACACCTTC	CASSQEGGVLGYTF
.	TRBJ1-4	.	TRBV25-1	TGTGCCAGCAGCAACAGGGCTATGGGGGGAAAACTGTTTTTT	CASSNRAMGGKLFF
.	TRBJ2-7	.	TRBV9	TGTGCCAGCAGCGTAGCCCCATCGAGCGAGCAGTACTTC	CASSVAPSSEQYF
TRBD1	TRBJ2-2	.	TRBV5-6	TGTGCCAGCAGCCCGCTGGACAGGGTCGCCGGGGAGCTGTTTTTT	CASSPLDRVAGELFF
.	TRBJ1-1	.	TRBV11-2	TGTGCCAGCAGCTTCACCCAGAACACTGAAGCTTTCTTT	CASSFTQNTEAFF
.	TRBJ1-5	.	TRBV15	TGTGCCACCAGCAGAGATCCTGGGGGCAATCAGCCCCAGCATTTT	CATSRDPGGNQPQHF
.	TRBJ1-6	.	TRBV19	TGTGCCAGTACCAGGCTCCCAAATTCACCCCTCCACTTT	CASTRLPNSPLHF
.	TRBJ1-2	.	TRBV10-3	TGTGCCATCAGTGACAGGGGATCTGATGGCTACACCTTC	CAISDRGSDGYTF
TRBD1	TRBJ2-2	.	TRBV7-6	TGTGCCAGCAGCCTCCGGGACAGGGATGTCGGGGAGCTGTTTTTT	CASSLRDRDVGELFF
TRBD1	TRBJ2-7	.	TRBV4-3	TGCGCCAGCAGCCAAGTTTCCCAGGGGGCGTGGGAGCAGTACTTC	CASSQVSQGAWEQYF
.	TRBJ2-2	.	TRBV9	TGTGCCAGCAGCGGGGGGGCCCTGGGGGCTCACACCGGGGAGCTGTTTTTT	CASSGGALGAHTGELFF
TRBD1	TRBJ2-3	.	TRBV30	TGTGCCTGGAGTGCGGGACAGGTTGTACATACGCAGTATTTT	CAWSAGQVVHTQYF
TRBD2	TRBJ2-7	.	TRBV14	TGTGCCAGCAGCGGCGGGGGGAACGAGCAGTACTTC	CASSGGGNEQYF
TRBD2	TRBJ2-3	.	TRBV28	TGTGCCAGCAGACTAACTAGCGCCACAGATACGCAGTATTTT	CASRLTSATDTQYF
.	TRBJ1-1	once	TRBV4-2	TGTGCCAGCAGTCCGACAGTCTCCACTGAAGCTTTCTTT	CASSPTVSTEAFF
.	TRBJ1-1	.	TRBV4-3	TGCGCCAGCAGCCAAGACTTGGGTACGGCGAACACTGAAGCTTTCTTT	CASSQDLGTANTEAFF
.	TRBJ1-1	.	TRBV5-6	TGTGCCAGCACCCGACTTGATAGCGACAGCATGAACACTGAAGCTTTCTTT	CASTRLDSDSMNTEAFF
.	TRBJ1-1	.	TRBV30	TGTGCCTGGGGGACGAACACTGAAGCTTTCTTT	CAWGTNTEAFF
.	TRBJ1-2	.	TRBV9	TGTGCCAGCAGCGGCGCCGACAGGAGGGGCGATGGCTACACCTTC	CASSGADRRGDGYTF
.	TRBJ1-2	.	TRBV4-1	TGCGCCAGCAGCCAAGAGGGGGGGGTCATTGGCTACACCTTC	CASSQEGGVIGYTF
.	TRBJ1-2	.	TRBV19	TGTGCCAGTACCCGAGGGCAGCCTCTTTCTGGCTACACCTTC	CASTRGQPLSGYTF
.	TRBJ2-1	.	TRBV4-1	TGCGCCAGCAGCCAAACCCGAGCGGGTTACAATGAGCAGTTCTTC	CASSQTRAGYNEQFF
TRBD1	TRBJ1-1	.	TRBV25-1	TGTGCCAGCAGGGGACAGGGGACGAAGGACACTGAAGCTTTCTTT	CASRGQGTKDTEAFF
.	TRBJ2-5	.	TRBV11-3	TGTGCCAGCAGCTCAGATATGTTTACAGCCCGTTCGGAGACCCAGTACTTC	CASSSDMFTARSETQYF
TRBD1	TRBJ1-1	.	TRBV25-1	TGTGCCAGCAGTGGGCGGACAGGGCGGAACACTGAAGCTTTCTTT	CASSGRTGRNTEAFF
TRBD2	TRBJ2-3	.	TRBV5-1	TGCGCCAGCAGCGCCGCCGGGACTAGAACTCGTGGGGCAGATACGCAGTATTTT	CASSAAGTRTRGADTQYF
.	TRBJ2-5	once	TRBV19	TGTGCCAGTAGTATAGATCGGGGGAGGCGAGAGACCCAGTACTTC	CASSIDRGRRETQYF
TRBD1	TRBJ2-7	.	TRBV29-1	TGCAGCGGAGGAAACAGGGGGCGCGAGCAGTACTTC	CSGGNRGREQYF
.	TRBJ1-5	.	TRBV9	TGTGCCAGCAGCAGGGATAACAATCAGCCCCAGCATTTT	CASSRDNNQPQHF
.	TRBJ2-7	.	TRBV5-6	TGTGCCAGCAGCTTGGCCGGTGGACAAGCCGGGCAGTACTTC	CASSLAGGQAGQYF